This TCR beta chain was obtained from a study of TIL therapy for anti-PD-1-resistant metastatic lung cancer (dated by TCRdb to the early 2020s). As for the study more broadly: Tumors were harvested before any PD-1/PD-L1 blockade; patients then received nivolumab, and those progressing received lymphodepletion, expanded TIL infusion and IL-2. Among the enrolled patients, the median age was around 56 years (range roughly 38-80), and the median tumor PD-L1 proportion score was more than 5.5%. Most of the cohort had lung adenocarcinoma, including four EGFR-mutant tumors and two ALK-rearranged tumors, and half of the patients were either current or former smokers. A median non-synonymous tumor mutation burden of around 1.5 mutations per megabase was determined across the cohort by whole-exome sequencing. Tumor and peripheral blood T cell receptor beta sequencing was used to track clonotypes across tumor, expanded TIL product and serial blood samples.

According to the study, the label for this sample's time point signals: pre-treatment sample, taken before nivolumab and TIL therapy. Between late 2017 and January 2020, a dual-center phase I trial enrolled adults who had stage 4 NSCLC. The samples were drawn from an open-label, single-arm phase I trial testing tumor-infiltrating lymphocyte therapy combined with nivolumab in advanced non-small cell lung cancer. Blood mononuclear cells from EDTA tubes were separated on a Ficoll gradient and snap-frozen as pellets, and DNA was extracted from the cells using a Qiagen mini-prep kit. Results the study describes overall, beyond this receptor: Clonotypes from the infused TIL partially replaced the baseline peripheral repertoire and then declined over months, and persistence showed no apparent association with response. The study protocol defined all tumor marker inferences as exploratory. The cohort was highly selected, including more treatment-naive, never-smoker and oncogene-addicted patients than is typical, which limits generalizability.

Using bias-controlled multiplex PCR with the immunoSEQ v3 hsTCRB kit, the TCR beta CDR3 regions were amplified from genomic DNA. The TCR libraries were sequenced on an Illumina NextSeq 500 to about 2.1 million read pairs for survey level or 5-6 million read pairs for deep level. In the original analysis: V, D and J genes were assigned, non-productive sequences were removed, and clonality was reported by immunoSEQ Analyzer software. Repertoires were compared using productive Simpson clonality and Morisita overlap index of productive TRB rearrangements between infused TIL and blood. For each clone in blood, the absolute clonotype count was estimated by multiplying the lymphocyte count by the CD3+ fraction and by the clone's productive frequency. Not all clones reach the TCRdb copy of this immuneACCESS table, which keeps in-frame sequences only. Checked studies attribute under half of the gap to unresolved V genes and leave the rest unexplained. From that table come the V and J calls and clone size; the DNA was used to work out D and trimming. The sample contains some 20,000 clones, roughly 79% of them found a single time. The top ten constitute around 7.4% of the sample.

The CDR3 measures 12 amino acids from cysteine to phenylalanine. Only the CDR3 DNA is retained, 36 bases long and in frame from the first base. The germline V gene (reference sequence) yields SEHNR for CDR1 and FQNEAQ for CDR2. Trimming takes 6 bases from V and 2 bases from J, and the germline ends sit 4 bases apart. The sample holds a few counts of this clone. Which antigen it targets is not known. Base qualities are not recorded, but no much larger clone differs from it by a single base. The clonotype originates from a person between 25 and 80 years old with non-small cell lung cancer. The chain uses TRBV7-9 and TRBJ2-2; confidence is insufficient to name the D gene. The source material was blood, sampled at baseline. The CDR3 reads CASSTNTGELFF. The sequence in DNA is TGTGCCAGCAGTACAAACACCGGGGAGCTGTTTTTT.